This record covers a single TCR beta chain. Its antigen is undetermined. The PCR contained 60 Vbeta and 13 Jbeta primers. The protocol was immunoSEQ multiplex PCR, while the TCRdb copy is restricted to in-frame clones and leaves out a portion. The sample comprises under 200,000 clones, around 75% of which are singletons, and roughly 6% rests with the top ten. This entry is derived from a study of cytomegalovirus exposure and HLA in healthy donors. General study points: Common viral pathogens seemed to be connected with several of the most significant clusters, according to a later analysis. Differences between HLA loci emerged in a later analysis of TCR association rates, with DRB1 most and HLA-C fewest.

The CDR3 runs 16 residues. Trimming cost V 2 bases and J 3 bases; bases outside gene matches: 8. CDR1 is MNHNS, CDR2 SASEGT, per germline. Among the donors, all were healthy bone marrow donors. Sequenced: PBMCs. This receptor was identified in a man aged 40-55 years in good health and CMV-seropositive. This chain connects TRBV6-1 to TRBJ2-7; 9 nucleotides line up with TRBD1. In DNA form, the CDR3 reads TGTGCCAGCAGTGAATTTGGGACAGGGACATACTACGAGCAGTACTTC. Its translation: CASSEFGTGTYYEQYF.